This record looks at one T cell receptor beta chain sequence and its context. What it binds is not known. This entry belongs to a study of vaccination effects on CD4 cells after COVID-19. The study's findings and limits: Early post-infection timepoints were missing from the study, which also had few convalescent patients.

Between the trimmed V and J ends, which lost 3 bases and 1 base, there was a span of 6 bases. The length of the CDR3 is 13 residues. Germline V gives CDR1 SGHAT, CDR2 FQDESV (reference sequence). Subsequent to a culture period of 10 to 11 days, CD4+ T cells were isolated. The assay was immunoSEQ multiplex PCR, and TCRdb's table has in-frame clones only and misses some. The sample has fewer than 75,000 clones, roughly three quarters seen once; the top ten hold roughly 2%. Sequenced here: CD4+ T cells from PBMCs cultured without peptide, sampled before COVID-19 vaccination. The chain is built from TRBV11-1 and TRBJ1-2; D gene uncertain. This receptor was obtained from a human donor who received a COVID-19 vaccine. In DNA form, the CDR3 reads TGTGCCAGCAGCTTTGGGATTAACTATGGCTACACCTTC. Its protein is CASSFGINYGYTF.